The clone carrying this TCR beta chain occurred once. The germline gene is not matched at one end of the junction; a read error may be the cause. Germline CDR1 reads SQVTM; CDR2 reads ANQGSEA. CDR3 size: 15 residues. The data are from a study of Graves' ophthalmopathy and Graves' hyperthyroidism. Study-level information: No treatment had been given when peripheral blood was collected at initial diagnosis.

RNA transcripts served as template for amplifying TCR beta CDR3 sequences. Second-round multiplex PCR followed a first-round RT-PCR using HTBI primers. TCRdb re-called the multiplex PCR reads through MiXCR, storing one row per CDR3 protein. The sample has roughly 700,000 distinct CDR3 sequences; 35% to 50% are singletons. Having ophthalmopathy, the donors showed moderate-to-severe activity, CAS ≥3 and NOSPECS ≥4, with disease lasting under 3 months. Symptoms, serum thyroxine and TRAb, thyroid ultrasound, and orbital computed tomography formed the diagnostic basis. What supplied the PBMCs was 10 ml of fresh peripheral blood.

The source is an adult man with Graves' ophthalmopathy. The sample consisted of peripheral blood. V gene TRBV29-1 combines with J gene TRBJ1-4; no clear D. CDR3 coding DNA: TGCAGCGTTGAGTTGGGCCCGGCAACTGATGAAAAACTGTTTTTT. This sequence encodes CSVELGPATDEKLFF.